The subject of this entry is one T cell receptor beta chain. V was trimmed by 3 bases and J by 4 bases, leaving 9 bases between them. CDR3 size: 13 residues. Looked up from germline, CDR1 is DFQATT and CDR2 is SNEGSKA (reference sequence). The time point here: persistent/refractory GD, antithyroid drugs over 5 years with positive TRAb. Following extraction of RNA from PBMCs, that RNA was used to make the TCR library. EDTA tubes held roughly 9.9 milliliters of peripheral blood from each patient. Investigators prepared the TCR beta libraries by applying iRepertoire HTBI primers and Arm-PCR of CDR3 regions. TCRdb processed the multiplex PCR reads anew with MiXCR; each CDR3 protein has one entry. The table records 360,000 or so distinct CDR3 sequences, roughly 25% of them present only once. The data are from a study of regulatory T cells in long-lasting Graves disease. About the study: In persistent Graves' disease, antithyroid drugs had been taken for over 5 years and TSH receptor antibodies stayed positive.

The sample was peripheral blood mononuclear cells (PBMCs), taken when the disease was refractory, from a patient treated with antithyroid drugs. The chain has TRBV20-1 and TRBJ1-4; D is possibly TRBD1 (5 bases). This receptor was obtained from a woman between 40 and 55 years old with Graves disease. The CDR3 spells CSASGGVNEKLFF. The CDR3 DNA sequence: TGCAGTGCTAGTGGGGGGGTTAATGAAAAACTGTTTTTT.